The 30 T cell receptor beta chains below all came from one sample that was sequenced in a study of identical twins. TCRdb itself ran the 5' RACE reads through MiXCR, one entry per CDR3 protein. Here the sample spans 220,000 or so distinct CDR3 sequences, 5.5% to 7% being singletons. The sample was also reused in another study, on yellow fever vaccine responses in identical twins.

The sequenced sample consisted of memory (CD45RO+) T cells sorted from blood. The receptors derive from a woman aged 18-29 years in good health.

The chain joins TRBV29-1 to TRBJ1-2; D may be TRBD1 (6 bases). V was pared by 3 bases and J by 8 bases, with 22 bases between. The CDR3 is made up of 15 amino acids. Germline V CDR1 and CDR2: SQVTM, ANQGSEA. The CDR3 bases are TGCAGCGTTGATCCGGGGGGCCTCAAATCCCTGGGCTACACCTTC. It encodes CSVDPGGLKSLGYTF.

Many counts were recorded for this clonotype. The chain joins TRBV3-1 to TRBJ2-1, with TRBD1 identical over 10 bases. The CDR3 has 16 amino acids. The V gene end was trimmed by 4 bases and the J gene end by 7 bases; junction bases not matched to a gene: 10. The germline V gene has CDR1 LGHDT and CDR2 YNNKEL (reference sequence). CDR3 protein: CASSPHDRGPQNEQFF. The CDR3 nucleotides read TGTGCCAGCAGCCCCCACGACAGGGGGCCACAGAATGAGCAGTTCTTC.

This clonotype came up many times. J is TRBJ2-5 and V is TRBV15; D not resolved. V was shortened by 0 bases and J by 4 bases, with 15 bases between the two germline ends. Germline-derived CDR1 and CDR2 are LNHNV and YYDKDF (reference sequence). The CDR3 length is 16 residues. Here the CDR3 reads CATSRDFGSARETQYF. CDR3 bases: TGTGCCACCAGCAGAGATTTTGGCAGCGCCAGAGAGACCCAGTACTTC.

This clonotype was counted many times. The chain employs TRBV11-2 and TRBJ1-1; TRBD1 matches at 7 bases. The CDR3 is 15 residues long. Germline loops: CDR1 SGHAT, CDR2 FQNNGV. Unmatched junction bases numbered 6, after V lost 1 base and J lost 4 bases. In DNA form, the CDR3 reads TGTGCCAGCAGCTTAGTCCAGGGGGGCGGCACTGAAGCTTTCTTT. Translation gives CASSLVQGGGTEAFF.

This clonotype showed up many times. The chain joins TRBV12-3 or TRBV12-4 to TRBJ1-5; D uncertain. Trimming removed 6 bases at V and 0 bases at J, with 12 bases between. The CDR3 length is 15 residues. CDR3 in DNA: TGTGCCAGCAGCGAAAAGGCGGGTAGCAATCAGCCCCAGCATTTT. It yields the protein CASSEKAGSNQPQHF.

At least ten counts were recorded for this clonotype. The V call is TRBV9, the J call TRBJ2-1, with 7 bases lining up with TRBD2. CDR1 and CDR2 from the germline V gene are SGDLS and YYNGEE. V trimming: 2 bases; J trimming: 6 bases; junction bases outside the gene matches: 5. The CDR3 runs to 14 residues. This chain's CDR3 is CASSVTWGGNEQFF. CDR3 sequence (DNA): TGTGCCAGCAGCGTGACATGGGGGGGCAATGAGCAGTTCTTC.

This clonotype has more than one count but fewer than ten. The CDR3 region is CASRIGQLAGANVLTF. The CDR3 DNA sequence: TGTGCCAGCAGGATAGGACAGCTGGCTGGGGCCAACGTCCTGACTTTC. The V call is TRBV11-2, the J call TRBJ2-6; possible D gene TRBD1, 6 bases. The CDR3 extends over 16 amino acids. V shed 6 bases and J shed 2 bases, with 14 bases lying between them. Germline values: CDR1 SGHAT, CDR2 FQNNGV.

There are a few counts of this clonotype. The V and J genes are TRBV28 and TRBJ2-4, with TRBD1 as a possible D gene (6 bases). V lost 5 bases, J lost 5 bases, and 16 bases lay in between. Per the germline V gene, CDR1 is MDHEN and CDR2 is SYDVKM. The CDR3 loop spans 15 amino acids. CDR3 sequence: CASSNALGAQNIQYF. The CDR3 DNA reads TGTGCCAGCAGTAACGCTTTGGGGGCCCAAAACATTCAGTACTTC.

The rearrangement uses TRBV3-1 and TRBJ2-5; 10 positions agree with TRBD2. The trim removed 2 bases at V and 5 bases at J, leaving 5 bases unmatched. CDR1 is LGHDT, CDR2 YNNKEL, per germline (reference sequence). The CDR3 totals 15 residues. The CDR3 coding sequence is TGTGCCAGCAGCCAAAGGACGGGACTAGCGGAGACCCAGTACTTC. Protein product: CASSQRTGLAETQYF.

This clonotype was recorded many times. The V call is TRBV4-1, the J call TRBJ2-5; D gene uncertain. V shed 3 bases and J shed 0 bases, with 11 bases lying between them. Germline V CDR1 and CDR2: MGHRA, YSYEKL. CDR3 length: 15 residues. The CDR3, as DNA: TGCGCCAGCAGCCATGCGCAGATGTACCAAGAGACCCAGTACTTC. It is translated as CASSHAQMYQETQYF.

This clonotype was counted at least ten times. The chain employs TRBV6-4 and TRBJ2-1; D is unclear. The CDR3 has 14 amino acids. V was clipped by 2 bases and J by 0 bases, with 5 bases between them. Germline values: CDR1 MRHNA, CDR2 SNTAGT. In nucleotides, the CDR3 is TGTGCCAGCAGTGACGGGGACTCCTACAATGAGCAGTTCTTC. Its translation: CASSDGDSYNEQFF.

The CDR3 bases are TGCAGTGCCAGTGGGCTAGCGGGCTCCTACAATGAGCAGTTCTTC. Translation gives CSASGLAGSYNEQFF. The genes are TRBV20-1 and TRBJ2-1; 8 bases align to TRBD2. Germline trimming cut 6 bases from V and 0 bases from J; bases unmatched to any gene: 7. CDR1 and CDR2 from the germline V gene are DFQATT and SNEGSKA (reference sequence). There are 15 residues in the CDR3.

The J gene is TRBJ2-1, the V gene TRBV5-1; TRBD2 matches at 8 bases. This CDR3 region has 16 residues. Unmatched junction bases numbered 14, after V lost 10 bases and J lost 2 bases. Germline CDR1 is SGHRS and CDR2 is YFSETQ. The CDR3 here is CAPRFPRGGAYNEQFF. The CDR3 DNA reads TGCGCCCCCCGGTTCCCCCGGGGGGGAGCCTACAATGAGCAGTTCTTC.

This clonotype was detected a few times. The genes are TRBV11-3 and TRBJ2-3; 14 bases are shared with TRBD2. The CDR3 is 15 amino acids. After removal of 5 bases from V and 7 bases from J, the junction contained 5 bases not matched to a gene. The germline V gene has CDR1 SGHNT and CDR2 YENEEA. CDR3 amino acids: CASSLGTSGSHTQYF. The CDR3 DNA sequence: TGTGCCAGCAGCCTCGGGACTAGCGGGAGCCATACGCAGTATTTT.

Ten or more counts support this clonotype. The chain has TRBV29-1 and TRBJ2-1, with 12 positions matching TRBD2. Germline CDR1 and CDR2: SQVTM and ANQGSEA. The CDR3 loop spans 14 amino acids. Trimming took 6 bases from V and 0 from J; bases not matched to a gene: 0. CDR3 DNA sequence: TGCAGCGTGACTAGCGGGAGCTCCTACAATGAGCAGTTCTTC. Its translation: CSVTSGSSYNEQFF.

The chain carries TRBV3-1 and TRBJ2-3; 15 bases map to TRBD2. CDR1 is LGHDT, CDR2 YNNKEL, per germline (reference sequence). V dropped 4 bases and J dropped 9; count of bases not matched to a gene: 5. This CDR3 is built from 15 residues. The CDR3 bases are TGTGCCAGCAGCCCGGGACTAGCGGGGGGCACCACGCAGTATTTT. Translated, it gives CASSPGLAGGTTQYF.

This clonotype has a count of ten or more. The rearrangement links TRBV7-9 to TRBJ2-2; 10 bases are shared with TRBD2. Trimming at V came to 5 bases and at J to 5 bases, leaving 5 bases not matched to a gene. This CDR3 has 15 residues. The germline gives CDR1 SEHNR, CDR2 FQNEAQ (reference sequence). The CDR3 loop is CASSPLAGVTGELFF. CDR3 in DNA: TGTGCCAGCAGCCCCCTAGCGGGAGTGACCGGGGAGCTGTTTTTT.

This sequence joins TRBV4-1 and TRBJ2-2; a weak D match, TRBD2 (5 bases). Trimming took off 1 base at V and 4 bases at J, with 13 bases between the two ends. This CDR3 has 16 residues. From germline, CDR1 is MGHRA and CDR2 YSYEKL. The CDR3 nucleotides read TGCGCCAGCAGCCAAGTTATCACTCGGGGCACCGGGGAGCTGTTTTTT. The encoded protein is CASSQVITRGTGELFF.

This clonotype has a count of ten or more. For the CDR3, the DNA is TGCAGTGTACCGGGACAAGGCAATCAGCCCCAGCATTTT. It encodes CSVPGQGNQPQHF. The chain joins TRBV20-1 to TRBJ1-5; D is possibly TRBD1 (6 bases). Germline CDR1 and CDR2: DFQATT and SNEGSKA (reference sequence). The CDR3 length is 13 residues. Trimming took off 7 bases at V and 2 bases at J, with 12 bases between the two ends.

In this sample, this clonotype turned up many times. V usage is TRBV28 and J usage is TRBJ1-6, with 7 bases that match TRBD1. The CDR3 has 15 amino acids. Trimming took 5 bases from V and 7 from J; bases not matched to a gene: 8. Germline V gives CDR1 MDHEN, CDR2 SYDVKM. The CDR3: CASSAPQGQNSPLHF. The CDR3 nucleotides are TGTGCCAGCAGTGCCCCACAGGGGCAGAATTCACCCCTCCACTTT.

This clonotype was seen repeatedly, ten times or more. CDR3 DNA sequence: TGCAGCGCCTCCGAAAACTATGGCTACACCTTC. This gives the protein CSASENYGYTF. The chain combines TRBV29-1 with TRBJ1-2; D is unclear. The length of the CDR3 is 11 residues. V was clipped by 7 bases and J by 2 bases, with 8 bases between them. CDR1 and CDR2 from the germline V gene are SQVTM and ANQGSEA.

The chain's CDR3 is CASSLGEAGGTEAFF. In nucleotides, the CDR3 is TGTGCCAGCAGTTTAGGAGAGGCCGGGGGGACTGAAGCTTTCTTT. The chain combines TRBV12-3 or TRBV12-4 with TRBJ1-1; D is possibly TRBD1 (5 bases). Trimming shortened V by 1 base and J by 5 bases, and 14 bases separated the two germline ends. The CDR3 spans 15 residues.

This clonotype was detected only a few times. The rearrangement uses TRBV6-1 and TRBJ2-3; 9 bases agree with TRBD1. The V and J ends lost 7 bases and 0 bases, in that order; junction bases with no gene match: 5. The germline V gene has CDR1 MNHNS and CDR2 SASEGT. The CDR3 is 15 amino acids. CDR3 loop: CASILQGASTDTQYF. CDR3 sequence (DNA): TGTGCCAGCATACTACAGGGGGCGAGCACAGATACGCAGTATTTT.

This clonotype turned up a few times. J is TRBJ2-3 and V is TRBV5-1, with 11 bases that match TRBD2. Germline CDR1 SGHRS, CDR2 YFSETQ. Trimming removed 4 bases from V and 5 bases from J; junction bases left unmatched: 3. The CDR3 has 14 amino acids. CDR3 residues: CASSIAGGRDTQYF. For the CDR3, the DNA is TGCGCCAGCAGCATAGCGGGGGGGCGAGATACGCAGTATTTT.

This chain uses TRBV12-3 or TRBV12-4 with TRBJ1-3; D is uncertain. The CDR3 contains 15 residues. V was pared by 6 bases and J by 0 bases, with 12 bases between. The CDR3 DNA is TGTGCCAGCAGCAAAACATCACTCTCTGGAAACACCATATATTTT. This codes for CASSKTSLSGNTIYF.

This clonotype was counted ten times or more. The chain combines TRBV12-3 or TRBV12-4 with TRBJ2-1; TRBD2 matches 8 bases. Trimming took 5 bases from V and 6 from J; bases not matched to a gene: 9. The CDR3 runs 15 residues. The CDR3 sequence: CASSLREGRSNEQFF. DNA of the CDR3: TGTGCCAGCAGTCTCCGGGAGGGCCGCTCCAATGAGCAGTTCTTC.

The chain is built from TRBV5-1 and TRBJ2-2, with 8 bases lining up with TRBD1. From germline, CDR1 is SGHRS and CDR2 YFSETQ. V gave up 0 bases and J gave up 4 bases; unmatched junction bases: 8. The CDR3 is made up of 17 amino acids. The CDR3, as DNA: TGCGCCAGCAGCTTGGCCGCGGGACAGGCGAGCACCGGGGAGCTGTTTTTT. Amino acids: CASSLAAGQASTGELFF.

This clonotype was recorded a few times. The V call is TRBV19, the J call TRBJ2-2, with 9 bases fitting TRBD1. CDR3 length: 17 amino acids. Germline CDR1 LNHDA, CDR2 SQIVND (reference sequence). V trimming: 4 bases; J trimming: 2 bases; junction bases outside the gene matches: 8. The CDR3 sequence: CASSTTGQGINTGELFF. DNA of the CDR3: TGTGCCAGTAGTACCACGGGACAGGGAATAAACACCGGGGAGCTGTTTTTT.

There are a few counts of this clonotype. The chain joins TRBV9 to TRBJ2-3, with 10 positions matching TRBD1. The CDR3 consists of 16 residues. V lost 4 bases and J lost 6; bases outside the gene matches: 11. Germline values: CDR1 SGDLS, CDR2 YYNGEE. The CDR3 DNA follows: TGTGCCAGCAGCTCGGACAGGGGGAATATGGACGATACGCAGTATTTT. This translates into CASSSDRGNMDDTQYF.

This chain connects TRBV29-1 to TRBJ1-1, with no clear D. Germline V gene lookup returns CDR1 SQVTM and CDR2 ANQGSEA. This CDR3 has 12 amino acids. V lost 4 bases to trimming and J lost 4 bases, with 10 bases between them. For the CDR3, the DNA is TGCAGCGTTGCGCTGGGAGCCACTGAAGCTTTCTTT. This codes for CSVALGATEAFF.